The 25 T cell receptor beta chains below were found in one sample sequenced in a study of CD8+ T cells in alopecia areata. As for treatment: oral pan-JAK inhibitor, 5-10 mg twice daily. Extracted RNA was reverse transcribed into cDNA, the sequencing template. Sequencing was performed with immunoSEQ multiplex PCR; in TCRdb, only in-frame clones are kept and a portion is missing. The sample records about 190,000 clones, more than 55% being singletons. Sequencing used CD4+ T cells sorted from blood, obtained at week 4, from a patient treated with tofacitinib. Receptors originate from a human donor with alopecia areata.

The chain combines TRBV2 with TRBJ2-7; D is perhaps TRBD2 (5 bases). From germline, CDR1 is SNHLY and CDR2 FYNNEI. This CDR3 region has 12 residues. V was pared by 8 bases and J by 4 bases, with 12 bases between. This chain's CDR3 is CASSRVLYEQYF. The CDR3 nucleotides are TGTGCCAGCTCGCGGGTTCTATACGAGCAGTACTTC.

This clone turned up a few times. This chain links TRBV7-8 with TRBJ2-5, with D unclear. Looked up from germline, CDR1 is SGHVS and CDR2 is FQNEAQ. The CDR3 is 12 amino acids. Trimming removed 8 bases from V and 5 bases from J, with 12 bases in between. CDR3 loop: CASAAFRETQYF. CDR3 coding DNA: TGTGCCAGCGCAGCGTTTCGGGAGACCCAGTACTTC.

V is TRBV6-6 and J is TRBJ2-1, with a possible D match to TRBD1 (6 bases). V was cut by 7 bases and J by 9 bases, with 16 bases left in between. Germline loops: CDR1 MNHNY, CDR2 SVGAGI (reference sequence). The CDR3 is made up of 13 amino acids. The CDR3 spells CASTKLQGGEQFF. The CDR3, as DNA: TGTGCCAGCACTAAATTACAGGGTGGTGAGCAGTTCTTC.

This chain joins TRBV30 and TRBJ1-1; 9 nucleotides agree with TRBD1. Trimming at V came to 2 bases and at J to 6 bases, leaving 7 bases not matched to a gene. The germline gives CDR1 GTSNPN, CDR2 SVGIG (reference sequence). CDR3 length: 14 residues. CDR3 sequence reads: CAWSQQGARAEAFF. Here the CDR3 DNA reads TGTGCCTGGAGTCAACAGGGGGCTAGAGCTGAAGCTTTCTTT.

The chain employs TRBV28 and TRBJ2-7; TRBD2 is a possible D gene (6 bases). Per germline, CDR1 MDHEN and CDR2 SYDVKM. The CDR3 contains 14 residues. With 10 bases removed from V and 2 bases from J, the gap between germline ends came to 18 bases. This CDR3 reads CAIKRDLATYEQYF. CDR3 nucleotides: TGTGCCATAAAACGGGACTTAGCTACCTACGAGCAGTACTTC.

A single count supports this clone. This chain links TRBV30 with TRBJ1-1, with D possibly matching TRBD1 (6 bases). Trimming took 5 bases from V and 6 from J, leaving 19 bases between them. The CDR3 is 14 residues long. Germline V lookup: CDR1 GTSNPN, CDR2 SVGIG (reference sequence). Here the CDR3 reads CAWRTRGLYSEAFF. CDR3 coding DNA: TGTGCCTGGCGTACTAGGGGGTTGTATTCTGAAGCTTTCTTT. The whole variable domain, remainder taken from reference TRBV30 and TRBJ1-1, is SQTIHQWPATLVQPVGSPLSLECTVEGTSNPNLYWYRQAAGRGLQLLFYSVGIGQISSEVPQNLSASRPQDRQFILSSKKLLLSDSGFYLCAWRTRGLYSEAFFGQGTRLTVV.

This chain links TRBV7-8 with TRBJ2-5; D is perhaps TRBD2 (5 bases). Looked up from germline, CDR1 is SGHVS and CDR2 is FQNEAQ. The CDR3 runs to 15 residues. With 4 bases removed from V and 2 bases from J, the gap between germline ends came to 14 bases. The chain's CDR3 is CASSSWTGAQETQYF. The CDR3 DNA reads as TGTGCCAGCAGCTCCTGGACTGGAGCTCAAGAGACCCAGTACTTC.

This chain connects TRBV30 to TRBJ2-3; 13 bases line up with TRBD2. Trimming removed 5 bases from V and 2 bases from J; junction bases left unmatched: 7. This CDR3 contains 16 residues. CDR1 GTSNPN and CDR2 SVGIG come from the germline V gene (reference sequence). CDR3 protein: CAWGQGLAGITDTQYF. For the CDR3, the DNA is TGTGCCTGGGGTCAGGGACTAGCGGGAATCACAGATACGCAGTATTTT.

This clone was observed a handful of times. The V and J genes are TRBV7-2 and TRBJ1-3; TRBD1 matches at 9 bases. Germline lookup yields CDR1 SGHTA and CDR2 FQGNSA. The CDR3 contains 16 residues. Trimming at V came to 5 bases and at J to 8 bases, leaving 13 bases not matched to a gene. As DNA, the CDR3 is TGTGCCAGCAGCGGTCCGGGACAGGGCCAAGCGCACACCATATATTTT. It is translated as CASSGPGQGQAHTIYF.

This clone was observed a few times. The chain combines TRBV6-6 with TRBJ2-5; perhaps D is TRBD1 or TRBD2 (5 bases each). The V gene's germline CDR1 is MNHNY and CDR2 SVGAGI (reference sequence). The V and J ends lost 8 bases and 4 bases respectively, with 20 bases between them. The CDR3 covers 15 residues. The DNA for the CDR3 is TGTGCCAGCCAGTTACGGCAGGGTGGGGGAGAGACCCAGTACTTC. Amino acid sequence: CASQLRQGGGETQYF.

The V gene is TRBV25-1, the J gene TRBJ2-5; D may be TRBD1 (6 bases). V was trimmed by 1 base and J by 3 bases, leaving 9 bases between them. Per the germline V gene, CDR1 is MGHDK and CDR2 is SYGVNS. CDR3 length: 14 amino acids. The CDR3 DNA sequence: TGTGCCAGCAGTGAATTAGGGGGTGAAGAGACCCAGTACTTC. Its protein is CASSELGGEETQYF. Using reference TRBV25-1 and TRBJ2-5 for the parts outside the CDR3, the full variable domain is EADIYQTPRYLVIGTGKKITLECSQTMGHDKMYWYQQDPGMELHLIHYSYGVNSTEKGDLSSESTVSRIRTEHFPLTLESARPSHTSQYLCASSELGGEETQYFGPGTRLLVL.

The chain recombines TRBV29-1 with TRBJ1-1; 7 positions agree with TRBD1. The CDR3 runs to 11 residues. The V and J ends lost 6 bases and 3 bases, in that order; junction bases with no gene match: 1. Per germline, CDR1 SQVTM and CDR2 ANQGSEA. The CDR3 spells CSVQGDTEAFF. DNA of the CDR3: TGCAGCGTCCAGGGGGACACTGAAGCTTTCTTT. Combining the CDR3 with reference TRBV29-1 and TRBJ1-1 gives the whole variable domain SAVISQKPSRDICQRGTSLTIQCQVDSQVTMMFWYRQQPGQSLTLIATANQGSEATYESGFVIDKFPISRPNLTFSTLTVSNMSPEDSSIYLCSVQGDTEAFFGQGTRLTVV.

V usage is TRBV11-2 and J usage is TRBJ2-7; no definite D call. The CDR3 totals 15 residues. The germline V and J ends were trimmed by 0 bases and 2 bases, with 11 bases remaining between them. Germline values: CDR1 SGHAT, CDR2 FQNNGV. CDR3 DNA: TGTGCCAGCAGCTTAGATCTTGTTACAGCCTACGAGCAGTACTTC. Translating gives CASSLDLVTAYEQYF. The whole variable domain, filled in from reference TRBV11-2 and TRBJ2-7, reads EAGVAQSPRYKIIEKRQSVAFWCNPISGHATLYWYQQILGQGPKLLIQFQNNGVVDDSQLPKDRFSAERLKGVDSTLKIQPAKLEDSAVYLCASSLDLVTAYEQYFGPGTRLTVT.

The V call is TRBV29-1, the J call TRBJ2-7; TRBD1 matches at 7 bases. Trimming cost V 5 bases and J 0 bases; bases outside gene matches: 7. CDR1 and CDR2 (germline): SQVTM, ANQGSEA. CDR3 size: 14 residues. The CDR3 loop reads CSVIPGQSSYEQYF. CDR3 coding DNA: TGCAGCGTTATACCGGGACAGAGCTCCTACGAGCAGTACTTC.

This chain uses TRBV7-9 with TRBJ1-2; TRBD1 might be the D (6 bases). Germline V gene data show CDR1 as SEHNR and CDR2 as FQNEAQ (reference sequence). This CDR3 contains 13 residues. V was clipped by 4 bases and J by 4 bases, with 10 bases between them. For the CDR3, the DNA is TGTGCCAGCAGCTCCGGACAGCTCTATGGCTACACCTTC. Its protein is CASSSGQLYGYTF.

This clone was recorded a few times. In DNA form, the CDR3 reads TGTGCCTGGAGTCCTTTTGGGGCGCAGATAGTGTATGGCTACACCTTC. This encodes CAWSPFGAQIVYGYTF. The chain is built from TRBV30 and TRBJ1-2, with D possibly matching TRBD1 (5 bases). The CDR3 spans 16 residues. Trimming removed 2 bases from V and 5 bases from J, with 21 bases in between. Germline loops: CDR1 GTSNPN, CDR2 SVGIG (reference sequence).

The J gene is TRBJ2-1, the V gene TRBV29-1; D unclear. Germline CDR1 SQVTM, CDR2 ANQGSEA. This CDR3 spans 13 amino acids. V lost 2 bases and J lost 8, with 13 bases in between. This CDR3 is CSVEHVGGDEQFF. As DNA, the CDR3 is TGCAGCGTTGAACACGTGGGTGGGGATGAGCAGTTCTTC.

The chain carries TRBV29-1 and TRBJ2-7; 8 bases agree with TRBD2. Germline V gives CDR1 SQVTM, CDR2 ANQGSEA. The CDR3 sequence is 17 residues long. With 4 bases clipped from V and 0 bases from J, the junction kept 14 bases outside the gene matches. The CDR3 nucleotides read TGCAGCGTTGCGGGGGGGGAAGCGGACCTTTTCTCCTACGAGCAGTACTTC. This gives the protein CSVAGGEADLFSYEQYF.

The V gene is TRBV5-4, the J gene TRBJ2-4; D is unresolved. The CDR3 extends over 13 amino acids. V was cut by 2 bases and J by 7 bases, with 10 bases left in between. From germline, CDR1 is SGHNT and CDR2 YYREEE (reference sequence). The CDR3 nucleotides are TGTGCCAGCAGCTTTCGGAGCCCCAACATTCAGTACTTC. Translated, it gives CASSFRSPNIQYF.

In regard to this clone: This same CDR3 is encoded by further DNA sequences in the sample. The chain combines TRBV20-1 with TRBJ2-5; no clear D gene. V dropped 3 bases and J dropped 3 bases, with 5 bases sitting between them. The CDR3 sequence is 11 residues long. Germline V gene sequence: CDR1 DFQATT, CDR2 SNEGSKA (reference sequence). DNA for the CDR3: TGCAGTGCTAGGCCTGAAGAGACCCAGTACTTC. This codes for CSARPEETQYF.

Turning to this clone: A read error may account for a junction end that differs from germline. CDR3 sequence (DNA): TGTGCCAGCAGCTTAGCGGAGACAGCAATCTCCTACGAGCGGTACTTC. It codes for CASSLAETAISYERYF. V is TRBV11-2 and J is TRBJ2-7, with a weak D call TRBD1 (5 bases). Looked up from germline, CDR1 is SGHAT and CDR2 is FQNNGV. This CDR3 contains 16 residues.

The J gene is TRBJ1-5, the V gene TRBV7-2; D unresolved. The CDR3 length is 12 residues. Germline V lookup: CDR1 SGHTA, CDR2 FQGNSA. The V end lost 4 bases, the J end lost 3 bases, and 4 bases lay between the germline ends. The DNA for the CDR3 is TGTGCCAGCAGCTCCGCCAATCAGCCCCAGCATTTT. Encoded protein: CASSSANQPQHF. Looking up the rest from reference TRBV7-2 and TRBJ1-5 gives the full variable domain: GAGVSQSPSNKVTEKGKDVELRCDPISGHTALYWYRQSLGQGLEFLIYFQGNSAPDKSGLPSDRFSAERTGGSVSTLTIQRTQQEDSAVYLCASSSANQPQHFGDGTRLSIL.

The rearrangement links TRBV4-2 to TRBJ1-1; D ambiguous. The CDR3 has 13 amino acids. The V gene's germline CDR1 is LGHNA and CDR2 YNFKEQ. Deletions cut 2 bases from V and 7 bases from J, with 11 bases between. The CDR3 loop reads CASSQSSGNEAFF. The CDR3 region has the DNA TGTGCCAGCAGCCAATCCTCCGGGAATGAAGCTTTCTTT.

The V call is TRBV20-1, the J call TRBJ2-5; no definite D call. Trimming took 5 bases from V and 5 from J, leaving 9 bases between them. The CDR3 length is 11 residues. CDR1 and CDR2 from the germline V gene are DFQATT and SNEGSKA (reference sequence). CDR3 residues: CSASKGETQYF. In nucleotides, the CDR3 is TGCAGTGCTTCGAAAGGGGAGACCCAGTACTTC.

V gene TRBV27 combines with J gene TRBJ2-5, with 10 bases that match TRBD2. Germline-derived CDR1 and CDR2 are MNHEY and SMNVEV (reference sequence). V lost 9 bases, J lost 5 bases, and 15 bases stayed unmatched. This CDR3 is built from 16 residues. CDR3 in amino acids: CASRSSPASGSETQYF. The CDR3 DNA is TGTGCCAGTCGGTCCTCCCCGGCTAGCGGGAGTGAGACCCAGTACTTC.